This entry describes one T cell receptor (beta chain). Its specificity is not known. CDR3 length: 15 residues. Germline V gene lookup returns CDR1 LNHDA and CDR2 SQIVND (reference sequence). With 0 bases removed from V and 2 bases from J, the gap between germline ends came to 8 bases. The source of the sample is a study of T cell responses to AZD1222 COVID-19 vaccine. Study-wide points: Per reports, nearly half of all spike-specific TCRs target regions that are unmutated in variants.

The repertoire was sequenced with immunoSEQ multiplex PCR; TCRdb's copy has only in-frame clones and lacks some. The top ten clones hold around 39% of a sample with 13,000 to 15,000 clones, roughly four fifths of them seen once. The sample was peripheral blood, taken 28 days after the second AZD1222 dose. This chain links TRBV19 with TRBJ1-3; D not certain. The receptor comes from an adult who received the AZD1222 COVID-19 vaccine. CDR3 nucleotide sequence: TGTGCCAGTAGTATAGATGGAACAACTGGAAACACCATATATTTT. Its protein product is CASSIDGTTGNTIYF.